What follows are 29 T cell receptor beta chains derived from one specimen sequenced in a study of patients and donors after allogeneic stem cell transplantation. TCRdb passed the RT-PCR reads through MiXCR, listing each CDR3 protein once. The repertoire includes about 200,000 distinct CDR3 sequences, 35% to 45% of them detected once, and around a tenth sits in the top ten. The sequencing sample was made of blood, either unsorted or a sorted T cell fraction (not recorded which). The source is a human donor who was either an allogeneic HSCT recipient or a stem cell or donor lymphocyte infusion donor (not recorded which). It is not recorded whose cells these are; they may come from a transplant donor.

V is TRBV10-3 and J is TRBJ2-3; perhaps TRBD2 as D (5 bases). This CDR3 spans 15 amino acids. Trimming removed 0 bases at V and 3 bases at J, with 10 bases between. Germline CDR1 ENHRY, CDR2 SYGVKD. CDR3 loop: CAISESGRRTDTQYF. The CDR3, as DNA: TGTGCCATCAGTGAGTCCGGACGGAGGACAGATACGCAGTATTTT.

The CDR3 region is CPRNTEAFF. CDR3 sequence (DNA): TGCCCGCGGAACACTGAAGCTTTCTTT. The genes are TRBV29-1 and TRBJ1-1; D is unresolved. Germline V gene lookup returns CDR1 SQVTM and CDR2 ANQGSEA. This CDR3 is built from 9 residues.

The chain links TRBV29-1 to TRBJ2-7; 7 positions match TRBD1. Germline CDR1 is SQVTM and CDR2 is ANQGSEA. The CDR3 is 15 residues long. V dropped 7 bases and J dropped 4; count of bases not matched to a gene: 16. The CDR3 DNA follows: TGCAGCGCCCCGGAGAGGGACAGTCAGGTGTACGAGCAGTACTTC. Its protein is CSAPERDSQVYEQYF.

The genes are TRBV29-1 and TRBJ1-1; D possibly corresponds to TRBD1 (6 bases). The germline V gene encodes CDR1 SQVTM and CDR2 ANQGSEA. The V gene lost 6 bases and the J gene lost 5 bases, with 13 bases spanning the gap. CDR3 length: 12 residues. CDR3 coding DNA: TGCAGCGTAAAACAGGGATCTACTGAAGCTTTCTTT. Protein product: CSVKQGSTEAFF.

V usage is TRBV7-2 and J usage is TRBJ1-5; D is undetermined. Germline V CDR1 and CDR2: SGHTA, FQGNSA. This CDR3 is 12 amino acids long. Trimming stripped 4 bases from V and 7 bases from J, with 8 bases between. The CDR3 spells CASSSSTQPQHF. The CDR3 nucleotides are TGTGCCAGCAGCTCCTCTACCCAGCCCCAGCATTTT.

This clonotype was picked up a small number of times. At one of its ends the junction is not consistent with the germline gene, which may arise from a read error. The V and J genes are TRBV5-1 and TRBJ1-1; D uncertain. The CDR3 is made up of 14 amino acids. Per the germline V gene, CDR1 is SGHRS and CDR2 is YFSETQ. The CDR3 region is CASSLDSLNTEAFF. CDR3 coding DNA: TGTGCCAGCAGCCTAGACTCCCTGAACACTGAAGCTTTCTTT.

The chain is built from TRBV6-1 and TRBJ1-2, with 9 bases fitting TRBD1. Germline V lookup: CDR1 MNHNS, CDR2 SASEGT. The CDR3 runs 15 residues. Germline trimming cut 6 bases from V and 4 bases from J; bases unmatched to any gene: 9. CDR3 sequence: CASRLGQGFGYGYTF. DNA of the CDR3: TGTGCCAGCAGACTGGGACAGGGCTTCGGCTATGGCTACACCTTC.

This chain connects TRBV27 to TRBJ1-6; 7 bases fit TRBD1. Germline values: CDR1 MNHEY, CDR2 SMNVEV (reference sequence). The CDR3 is made up of 15 amino acids. With V trimmed by 5 bases and J by 7 bases, 8 bases remained unmatched. The CDR3 nucleotides are TGTGCCAGCAGTCCAGCCGGGACAGAGAATTCACCCCTCCACTTT. Translation: CASSPAGTENSPLHF.

This clonotype has just a few counts. V usage is TRBV2 and J usage is TRBJ1-4; D remains unclear. This CDR3 has 12 residues. Trimming shortened V by 7 bases and J by 8 bases, and 11 bases separated the two germline ends. Germline V gene data show CDR1 as SNHLY and CDR2 as FYNNEI. The CDR3 region is CASTWKGEKLFF. The CDR3 nucleotides read TGTGCCAGCACATGGAAAGGGGAAAAACTGTTTTTT.

The J gene is TRBJ2-7, the V gene TRBV6-1, with D perhaps matching TRBD1 (5 bases). The V gene lost 7 bases and the J gene lost 3 bases, with 10 bases spanning the gap. CDR1 is MNHNS, CDR2 SASEGT, per germline. This CDR3 spans 12 amino acids. In DNA form, the CDR3 reads TGTGCCAGCAAGGACAAAGACTACGAGCAGTACTTC. Protein sequence: CASKDKDYEQYF.

This clonotype has a handful of counts. The chain couples TRBV28 to TRBJ1-6; the D is unclear. Germline values: CDR1 MDHEN, CDR2 SYDVKM. The CDR3 runs 14 residues. The V end was cut by 5 bases, the J end by 8 bases, with 13 bases between. Here the CDR3 DNA reads TGTGCCAGCAGTCCACGGGTGGAGGATTCACCCCTCCACTTT. Its translation: CASSPRVEDSPLHF.

This clonotype was detected a few times. The chain employs TRBV12-3 or TRBV12-4 and TRBJ2-5, with 9 positions matching TRBD2. The CDR3 loop spans 14 amino acids. V was clipped by 6 bases and J by 5 bases; unmatched bases: 7. Here the CDR3 reads CASSSGGRGETQYF. The CDR3 region has the DNA TGTGCCAGCAGCAGCGGGGGGCGTGGTGAGACCCAGTACTTC.

The rearrangement links TRBV28 to TRBJ2-1, with D perhaps being TRBD1 or TRBD2 (6 bases each). Germline CDR1 and CDR2: MDHEN and SYDVKM. There are 14 residues in the CDR3. With 6 bases removed from V and 4 bases from J, the gap between germline ends came to 13 bases. The CDR3 spells CASSRGGSYNEQFF. The CDR3 nucleotides are TGTGCCAGCAGCCGAGGGGGGTCATACAATGAGCAGTTCTTC.

The chain uses TRBV20-1 and TRBJ1-5; no reliable D call. The CDR3 is 15 residues long. Trimming stripped 4 bases from V and 2 bases from J, with 15 bases between. Germline CDR1 DFQATT, CDR2 SNEGSKA (reference sequence). The CDR3 sequence: CSAMGLGGRNQPQHF. For the CDR3, the DNA is TGCAGTGCTATGGGTTTGGGAGGGCGCAATCAGCCCCAGCATTTT.

The chain has TRBV5-1 and TRBJ2-3, with 10 bases lining up with TRBD2. This CDR3 spans 16 amino acids. Germline V lookup: CDR1 SGHRS, CDR2 YFSETQ. The V segment lost 4 bases and the J segment 4 bases; nucleotides outside the gene matches: 9. The CDR3, as DNA: TGCGCCAGCAGCCAAATACCGGGACTAGCGTCAGATACGCAGTATTTT. Protein: CASSQIPGLASDTQYF.

V gene TRBV7-8 combines with J gene TRBJ1-6; D is unclear. Germline-derived CDR1 and CDR2 are SGHVS and FQNEAQ. This CDR3 has 13 amino acids. With 2 bases removed from V and 13 bases from J, the gap between germline ends came to 12 bases. The CDR3 DNA follows: TGTGCCAGCAGCTTAAACCAAGGGAGGCCCCTCCACTTT. As protein: CASSLNQGRPLHF.

This rearrangement joins TRBV29-1 to TRBJ2-7; TRBD1 matches 8 bases. The CDR3 length is 13 residues. Germline values: CDR1 SQVTM, CDR2 ANQGSEA. Trimming at V came to 6 bases and at J to 2 bases, leaving 6 bases not matched to a gene. The CDR3 protein is CSVVPDRAYEQYF. CDR3 bases: TGCAGCGTAGTCCCGGACAGGGCCTACGAGCAGTACTTC.

CDR3 region: CASSQGRGTEQFF. CDR3 sequence (DNA): TGCGCCAGCAGCCAGGGTCGGGGCACTGAGCAGTTCTTC. This rearrangement joins TRBV4-3 to TRBJ2-1; D tentatively fits TRBD1 or TRBD2 (5 bases each). Germline V gene data show CDR1 as LGHNA and CDR2 as YSLEER. The CDR3 contains 13 residues. Trimming removed 3 bases at V and 9 bases at J, with 12 bases between.

Only a few counts were recorded for this clonotype. The chain couples TRBV29-1 to TRBJ2-5; perhaps TRBD2 as D (7 bases). CDR3 length: 13 residues. The germline V and J ends were trimmed by 4 bases and 5 bases, with 14 bases remaining between them. The germline CDR1 and CDR2 sequences are SQVTM and ANQGSEA. This CDR3 is CSVVRGADETQYF. The CDR3 DNA follows: TGCAGCGTTGTACGGGGGGCGGACGAGACCCAGTACTTC.

The rearrangement uses TRBV6-2 or TRBV6-3 and TRBJ2-1; D not certain. The ends were cut back, 7 bases at V and 3 bases at J, with 4 bases in the middle. The CDR3 covers 11 residues. The germline V gene encodes CDR1 MNHEY and CDR2 SVGEGT. CDR3 sequence (DNA): TGTGCCAGCACCAACTACAATGAGCAGTTCTTC. Its translation is CASTNYNEQFF.

The chain has TRBV30 and TRBJ1-1, with D uncertain. Per the germline V gene, CDR1 is GTSNPN and CDR2 is SVGIG (reference sequence). V dropped 3 bases and J dropped 1 base, with 9 bases sitting between them. The CDR3 consists of 13 residues. The CDR3 loop reads CAWRVGRNTEAFF. CDR3 sequence (DNA): TGTGCCTGGAGAGTTGGCAGGAACACTGAAGCTTTCTTT.

This clonotype was picked up a small number of times. V is TRBV6-5 and J is TRBJ2-2; TRBD2 aligns across 13 bases. V lost 5 bases to trimming and J lost 6 bases; unmatched junction nucleotides: 9. The CDR3 is 17 amino acids. CDR1 is MNHEY and CDR2 is SVGAGI in the germline V gene. The CDR3 is CASSRRTSGGAPGELFF. CDR3 DNA sequence: TGTGCCAGCAGTAGACGCACTAGCGGGGGGGCCCCCGGGGAGCTGTTTTTT.

The genes are TRBV7-6 and TRBJ2-4; the D gene is possibly TRBD2 (5 bases). Trimming shortened V by 1 base and J by 1 base, and 14 bases separated the two germline ends. The CDR3 length is 17 residues. In germline, CDR1 is SGHVS, CDR2 FNYEAQ. CDR3 in amino acids: CASSLEEGGRAKNIQYF. CDR3 coding DNA: TGTGCCAGCAGCTTAGAAGAGGGCGGAAGGGCCAAAAACATTCAGTACTTC.

This clonotype was picked up a small number of times. CDR3 protein: CSVGSKGYGYTF. Here the CDR3 DNA reads TGCAGCGTTGGGTCTAAAGGTTATGGCTACACCTTC. The V call is TRBV29-1, the J call TRBJ1-2; D remains ambiguous. V was trimmed by 4 bases and J by 5 bases, leaving 11 bases between them. Germline CDR1 is SQVTM and CDR2 is ANQGSEA. The CDR3 has 12 residues.

The chain employs TRBV29-1 and TRBJ1-1; D is perhaps TRBD1 (5 bases). Germline CDR1 reads SQVTM; CDR2 reads ANQGSEA. V lost 0 bases and J 4 bases, leaving 15 bases between the germline ends. This CDR3 has 15 amino acids. In DNA, the CDR3 is TGCAGCGTTGAAGAGTCGGGGCGCGGGGGCACTGAAGCTTTCTTT. Translated, it gives CSVEESGRGGTEAFF.

The sample holds many counts of this clonotype. The genes are TRBV20-1 and TRBJ1-6; TRBD1 matches at 9 bases. Germline-derived CDR1 and CDR2 are DFQATT and SNEGSKA (reference sequence). J gave up 8 bases and V 6 bases, and 5 bases lay outside the gene matches. The CDR3 is 13 amino acids. The CDR3 spells CSAMGQGDSPLHF. DNA of the CDR3: TGCAGTGCCATGGGACAGGGTGATTCACCCCTCCACTTT.

This sequence joins TRBV12-3 or TRBV12-4 and TRBJ1-2, with D unresolved. V lost 3 bases to trimming and J lost 8 bases, with 13 bases between them. The CDR3 totals 13 residues. CDR3 sequence: CASSFFGREGYTF. The CDR3 DNA reads as TGTGCCAGCAGTTTCTTTGGACGAGAGGGCTACACCTTC.

This clonotype turned up a few times. The chain combines TRBV7-8 with TRBJ1-2; 9 bases are a match to TRBD1. The CDR3 runs 12 residues. V gave up 5 bases and J gave up 7 bases; unmatched junction bases: 2. CDR1 and CDR2 (germline): SGHVS, FQNEAQ. CDR3 protein: CASSRGQGGYTF. The CDR3 nucleotides read TGTGCCAGCAGCAGGGGACAGGGTGGCTACACCTTC. Supplemented by reference TRBV7-8 and TRBJ1-2, the full variable domain reads GAGVSQSPRYKVAKRGQDVALRCDPISGHVSLFWYQQALGQGPEFLTYFQNEAQLDKSGLPSDRFFAERPEGSVSTLKIQRTQQEDSAVYLCASSRGQGGYTFGSGTRLTVV.

V and J are TRBV3-1 and TRBJ1-4; D possibly corresponds to TRBD1 (5 bases). This CDR3 comprises 15 residues. Trimming took 3 bases from V and 2 from J, leaving 10 bases between them. The V gene's germline CDR1 is LGHDT and CDR2 YNNKEL (reference sequence). The CDR3 loop reads CASSQRGRTNEKLFF. CDR3 DNA sequence: TGTGCCAGCAGCCAGAGGGGACGCACTAATGAAAAACTGTTTTTT.